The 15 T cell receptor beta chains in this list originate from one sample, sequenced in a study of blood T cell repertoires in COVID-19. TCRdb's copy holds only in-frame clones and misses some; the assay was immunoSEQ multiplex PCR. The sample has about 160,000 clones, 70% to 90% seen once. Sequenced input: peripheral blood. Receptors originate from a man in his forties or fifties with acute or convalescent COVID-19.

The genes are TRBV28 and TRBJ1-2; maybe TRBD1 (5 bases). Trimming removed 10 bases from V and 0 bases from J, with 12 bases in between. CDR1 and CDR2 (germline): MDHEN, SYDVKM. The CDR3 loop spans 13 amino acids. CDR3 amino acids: CATLPGANYGYTF. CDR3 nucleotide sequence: TGTGCCACCCTACCGGGGGCTAACTATGGCTACACCTTC.

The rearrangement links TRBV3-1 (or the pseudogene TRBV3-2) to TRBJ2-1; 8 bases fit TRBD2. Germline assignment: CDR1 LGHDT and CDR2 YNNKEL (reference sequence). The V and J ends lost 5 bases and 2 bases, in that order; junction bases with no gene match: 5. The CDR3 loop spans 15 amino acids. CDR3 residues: CASSSRGGPYNEQFF. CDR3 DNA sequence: TGTGCCAGCAGCTCCCGGGGGGGACCCTACAATGAGCAGTTCTTC.

Here the CDR3 DNA reads TGTGCCTGGGGTATAAGGACAGGGATTCAAGAGACCCAGTACTTC. It specifies CAWGIRTGIQETQYF. The chain employs TRBV30 and TRBJ2-5; 8 positions match TRBD1. V lost 5 bases, J lost 2 bases, and 10 bases stayed unmatched. CDR3 length equals 15 residues. The germline gives CDR1 GTSNPN, CDR2 SVGIG (reference sequence).

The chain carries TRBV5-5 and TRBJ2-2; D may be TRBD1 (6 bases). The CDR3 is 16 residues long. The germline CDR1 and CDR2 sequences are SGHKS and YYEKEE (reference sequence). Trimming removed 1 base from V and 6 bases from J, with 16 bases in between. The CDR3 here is CASSLHGSGVPGELFF. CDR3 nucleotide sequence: TGTGCCAGCAGCTTGCATGGTTCAGGGGTTCCCGGGGAGCTGTTTTTT.

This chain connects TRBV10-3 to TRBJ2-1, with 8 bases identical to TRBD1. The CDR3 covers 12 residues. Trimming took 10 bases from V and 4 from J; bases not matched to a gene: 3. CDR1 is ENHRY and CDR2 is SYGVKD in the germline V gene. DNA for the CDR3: TGTGCCACCACAGGGGGTTACAATGAGCAGTTCTTC. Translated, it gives CATTGGYNEQFF.

The CDR3 bases are TGTGCCATCAGTGCCACCCAGGGGTGGGACGGTCAGCCCCAGCATTTT. Residues: CAISATQGWDGQPQHF. This chain joins TRBV10-3 and TRBJ1-5; D is perhaps TRBD1 (6 bases). Germline loops: CDR1 ENHRY, CDR2 SYGVKD. Trimming pared 4 bases from V and 6 bases from J, leaving 19 bases between. There are 16 residues in the CDR3.

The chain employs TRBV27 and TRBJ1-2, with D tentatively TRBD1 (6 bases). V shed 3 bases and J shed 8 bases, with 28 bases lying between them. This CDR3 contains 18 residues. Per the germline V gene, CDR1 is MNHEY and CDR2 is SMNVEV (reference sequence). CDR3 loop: CASSFRGGDRLGSGGYTF. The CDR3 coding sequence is TGTGCCAGCAGTTTTAGAGGCGGTGACAGGCTAGGATCGGGCGGCTACACCTTC.

The CDR3 protein is CASSYAQVSGNTIYF. Written as DNA, the CDR3 is TGTGCCAGCAGCTATGCCCAGGTCTCTGGAAACACCATATATTTT. The chain joins TRBV7-9 to TRBJ1-3; D call uncertain. There are 15 residues in the CDR3. The ends were cut back, 4 bases at V and 0 bases at J, with 10 bases in the middle. The germline CDR1 and CDR2 sequences are SEHNR and FQNEAQ (reference sequence).

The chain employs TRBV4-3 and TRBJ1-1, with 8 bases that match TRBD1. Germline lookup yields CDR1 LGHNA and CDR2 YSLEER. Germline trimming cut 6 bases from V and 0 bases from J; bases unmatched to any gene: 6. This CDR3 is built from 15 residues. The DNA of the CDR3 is TGCGCCAGCAGAGAGGACAGGGCATTGAACACTGAAGCTTTCTTT. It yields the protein CASREDRALNTEAFF.

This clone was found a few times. This chain's CDR3 is CASSLLAGLNNEQFF. CDR3 nucleotides: TGTGCCAGCAGCCTGCTAGCGGGGCTAAACAATGAGCAGTTCTTC. The rearrangement uses TRBV14 and TRBJ2-1; 9 bases line up with TRBD2. The germline V gene has CDR1 SGHDN and CDR2 FVKESK. The CDR3 has 15 residues. V shed 4 bases, J shed 5 bases, and the junction held 6 bases outside the gene matches. The full variable domain, with the rest looked up from reference TRBV14 and TRBJ2-1, is EAGVTQFPSHSVIEKGQTVTLRCDPISGHDNLYWYRRVMGKEIKFLLHFVKESKQDESGMPNNRFLAERTGGTYSTLKVQPAELEDSGVYFCASSLLAGLNNEQFFGPGTRLTVL.

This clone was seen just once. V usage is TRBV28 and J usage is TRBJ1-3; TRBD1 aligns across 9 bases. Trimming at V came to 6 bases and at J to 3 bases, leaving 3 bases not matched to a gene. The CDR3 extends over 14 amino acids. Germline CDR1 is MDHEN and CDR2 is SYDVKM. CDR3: CASRETGGGNTIYF. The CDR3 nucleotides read TGTGCCAGCAGAGAGACAGGGGGTGGAAACACCATATATTTT.

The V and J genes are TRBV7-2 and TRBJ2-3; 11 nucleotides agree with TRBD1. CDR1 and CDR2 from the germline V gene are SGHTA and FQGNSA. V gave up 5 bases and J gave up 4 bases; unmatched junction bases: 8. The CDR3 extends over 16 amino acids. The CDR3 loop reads CASSLGTGGRADTQYF. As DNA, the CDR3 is TGTGCCAGCAGCCTCGGGACAGGGGGTCGCGCAGATACGCAGTATTTT.

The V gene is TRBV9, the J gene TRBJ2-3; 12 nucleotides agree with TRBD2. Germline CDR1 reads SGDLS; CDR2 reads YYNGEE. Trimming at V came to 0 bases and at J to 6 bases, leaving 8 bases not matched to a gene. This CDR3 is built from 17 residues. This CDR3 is CASSVGASGGAEDTQYF. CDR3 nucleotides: TGTGCCAGCAGCGTAGGGGCTAGCGGGGGGGCCGAGGATACGCAGTATTTT.

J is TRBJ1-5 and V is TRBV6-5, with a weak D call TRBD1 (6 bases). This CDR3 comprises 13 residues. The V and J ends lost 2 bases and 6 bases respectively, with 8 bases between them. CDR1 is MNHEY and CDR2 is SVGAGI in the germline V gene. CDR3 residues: CASSYAGAQPQHF. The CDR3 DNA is TGTGCCAGCAGTTACGCAGGGGCTCAGCCCCAGCATTTT.

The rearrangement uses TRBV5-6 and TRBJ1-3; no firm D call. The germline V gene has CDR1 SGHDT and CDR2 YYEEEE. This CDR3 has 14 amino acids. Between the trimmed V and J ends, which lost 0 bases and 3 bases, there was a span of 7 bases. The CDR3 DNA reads TGTGCCAGCAGCTTGGTACAAAGTGGAAACACCATATATTTT. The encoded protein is CASSLVQSGNTIYF. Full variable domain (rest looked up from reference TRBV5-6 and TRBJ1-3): DAGVTQSPTHLIKTRGQQVTLRCSPKSGHDTVSWYQQALGQGPQFIFQYYEEEERQRGNFPDRFSGHQFPNYSSELNVNALLLGDSALYLCASSLVQSGNTIYFGEGSWLTVV.